The present entry profiles one T cell receptor beta chain with its context. What it recognizes is unknown. The data originate from a study of T cell repertoires in cytomegalovirus infection. Background on the study: Both CMV infection and a matching HLA type were indicated by public TCR beta signatures.

Study results and caveats: HLA-C-restricted TCR beta clonotypes specific for CMV led the ex vivo response.

The CDR3 sequence is 17 residues long. Looked up from germline, CDR1 is MDHEN and CDR2 is SYDVKM. V dropped 8 bases and J dropped 5; count of bases not matched to a gene: 15. TCRdb re-analysed the reads in MiXCR, keeping a single row per CDR3 protein. The sample shows approximately 730,000 distinct CDR3 sequences, approximately 33% of them seen only once. The sequencing used cultured PBMCs, collected from culture after CMV antigen stimulation. The genes are TRBV28 and TRBJ2-3, with 11 nucleotides matching TRBD2. The origin of this receptor is a human donor in good health (CMV status not recorded). Some clones in this sample may be carry-over from other donors' samples. Here the CDR3 reads CASSGTSGFQAKDTQYF. In DNA, the CDR3 is TGTGCCAGCTCCGGGACTAGCGGTTTCCAAGCAAAAGATACGCAGTATTTT.